This TCR beta chain was found in a study of siplizumab effects on memory and regulatory T cells (dated by TCRdb to about 2019). As for the study more broadly: The study examined how the anti-CD2 antibody siplizumab affects alloreactive T-cell subsets in allogeneic mixed lymphocyte reactions built from human PBMCs. What the study reported, not specific to this receptor: Greater diversity appeared to be present in unstimulated naive T cells than in memory T cells, and a substantial contribution to the alloresponse seemed to be made by naive cells. A naive or memory phenotype could not be assigned to roughly 75-96% of proliferating CD4+ or CD8+ clones. Sequences below about 10^-5 frequency were poorly captured, so only a minor fraction of alloreactive clones could be mapped to unstimulated subsets. Siplizumab significantly reduced the cumulative frequency of alloreactive sequences traceable to unstimulated CD4+ memory T cells. Among mappable alloreactive CD4+ clones, the Treg-derived fraction averaged around 69% with siplizumab versus roughly 29% in control reactions. Whether proliferating Tregs from siplizumab cultures actually had suppressive function was not functionally confirmed.

Sorted unstimulated T cells, along with proliferating T cells recovered from mixed lymphocyte reactions, underwent TCRbeta CDR3 sequencing. Fresh whole blood from 9 to 11 HLA-typed healthy donors was used to isolate PBMCs. Germline trimming: 4 bases from V, 5 bases from J; junction bases outside gene matches: 12. CDR1 and CDR2 were assigned from the germline V gene as SGHRS and YFSETQ. The CDR3 contains 15 residues, cysteine and phenylalanine counted. This entry keeps only the CDR3 DNA: 45 bases, framed from base 1. The library was prepared using the immunoSEQ multiplex PCR assay. Approximately 100,000 TCR templates per sample were assayed on the deep sequencing platform. Genomic DNA extracted from sorted T cells was used for TCRbeta CDR3 sequencing. Processing in the source paper ran as follows. The R programming language was used for clonal analysis of TCRbeta CDR3 data. Alloreactive CD4+ and CD8+ clones were identified by comparing unstimulated samples to CFSE-low samples taken after the reaction. Alloreactive CD4+ clones were assigned to regulatory or non-regulatory origin by matching sequences to sorted unstimulated Treg and non-Treg repertoires. The table comes from immuneACCESS by way of TCRdb, which keeps in-frame sequences with V and J called. Part of the clones is missing from these tables; in studies checked, under half for an unresolved V gene and the rest for unknown reasons. From that table come the V and J calls and clone size; the DNA was used to work out D and trimming. Recorded for this sample are 100,000 or so clones; 85% to 95% of them occurred a single time. The ten largest clones capture 0.32% of the sample.

Details on this clone: This clone's antigen is unknown. No much larger clone exists at a distance of one base, and base qualities are not known.

The origin of this receptor is a human donor in good health. The sequence is built from TRBV5-1 and TRBJ2-7; 7 bases in the middle match TRBD2. Material: CD4+ T cells sorted from blood. The CDR3 has the sequence CASSPGRGPGHEQYF. The sequence in DNA is TGCGCCAGCAGCCCTGGGAGGGGCCCCGGGCACGAGCAGTACTTC.